This T cell receptor beta chain was retrieved from a study of regulatory T cells in long-lasting Graves disease. Study-wide background: Persistent cases took antithyroid drugs over 5 years and stayed TSH receptor antibody positive.

Time point described: persistent/refractory GD, antithyroid drugs over 5 years with positive TRAb. From PBMCs, RNA was extracted and then used to make the TCR library. Patients were from an endocrinology department in Xi'an, China. The authors built TCR beta libraries using iRepertoire HTBI primers and Arm-PCR of CDR3 regions. TCRdb recomputed calls from the multiplex PCR reads with MiXCR, one row per CDR3 protein. This sample carries around 400,000 distinct CDR3 sequences, roughly 24% of them seen once, and the ten largest clones take approximately 28%. On this clonotype itself: One end of the junction is discordant with germline, which a read error may explain.

Specimen: peripheral blood mononuclear cells (PBMCs), collected when the disease was refractory, from a patient treated with antithyroid drugs. This TCR was sampled from a woman aged 40 to 49 with Graves disease.

CDR3 loop: CVSSFSMGDSFLYGYTF. DNA of the CDR3: TGTGTCAGCAGTTTTTCGATGGGCGACAGTTTCTTATATGGCTACACCTTC. J is TRBJ1-2 and V is TRBV28, with a possible D match to TRBD1 (5 bases). CDR1 and CDR2 from the germline V gene are MDHEN and SYDVKM. The CDR3 loop spans 17 amino acids.